The 25 T cell receptor beta chains below were found in one sample sequenced in a study of blood T cell repertoires in COVID-19. Produced via immunoSEQ multiplex PCR; TCRdb's table is partial and in-frame only. The profile shows approximately 150,000 clones, 79% of them singletons. The material sequenced was PBMCs or T cells enriched from blood (not recorded which). The source is a woman between 70 and 85 years old in a cohort exposed to, infected with or recovered from COVID-19 (not recorded which).

The rearrangement links TRBV18 to TRBJ1-3; D is undetermined. The CDR3 is 15 amino acids. CDR1 KGHSH and CDR2 LQKENI come from the germline V gene. Trimming took 2 bases from V and 0 from J, leaving 8 bases between them. CDR3 sequence (DNA): TGTGCCAGCTCACCAACAGCACGCTCTGGAAACACCATATATTTT. The encoded protein is CASSPTARSGNTIYF. The full variable domain, in which reference TRBV18 and TRBJ1-3 provide the parts outside the CDR3, is NAGVMQNPRHLVRRRGQEARLRCSPMKGHSHVYWYRQLPEEGLKFMVYLQKENIIDESGMPKERFSAEFPKEGPSILRIQQVVRGDSAAYFCASSPTARSGNTIYFGEGSWLTVV.

CDR3 DNA sequence: TGTGCCAGCAGTGACTTGGGACAGGGGAGGACTAATGAAAAACTGTTTTTT. Translating it yields CASSDLGQGRTNEKLFF. This chain joins TRBV28 and TRBJ1-4, with 10 bases that match TRBD1. Germline CDR1 is MDHEN and CDR2 is SYDVKM. The CDR3 is 17 amino acids. Losses at the gene ends were 5 bases for V and 2 bases for J; bases not matched to a gene: 8.

The chain employs TRBV28 and TRBJ1-1; TRBD1 agrees at 8 bases. After removal of 3 bases from V and 11 bases from J, the junction contained 11 bases not matched to a gene. The CDR3 consists of 14 residues. Germline lookup yields CDR1 MDHEN and CDR2 SYDVKM. The CDR3 is CASSFYPGGDWAFF. The CDR3 coding sequence is TGTGCCAGCAGTTTTTATCCAGGGGGCGATTGGGCTTTCTTT.

The CDR3 region is CASSFSPDTGELFF. The CDR3 DNA is TGTGCCAGCAGCTTCTCGCCAGACACCGGGGAGCTGTTTTTT. The rearrangement uses TRBV5-4 and TRBJ2-2; D remains unclear. There are 14 residues in the CDR3. V gave up 2 bases and J gave up 3 bases, with 8 bases separating them. CDR1 is SGHNT and CDR2 is YYREEE in the germline V gene (reference sequence).

The chain is built from TRBV29-1 and TRBJ1-1, with D perhaps TRBD1 (5 bases). The germline V gene has CDR1 SQVTM and CDR2 ANQGSEA. The CDR3 has 12 residues. Here the CDR3 DNA reads TGCAGTATCACCAGGGAAGGAACTGAAGCTTTCTTT. It translates to CSITREGTEAFF.

The rearrangement links TRBV3-1 (or the pseudogene TRBV3-2) to TRBJ1-2; D might be TRBD1 (5 bases). Trimming shortened V by 4 bases and J by 4 bases, and 16 bases separated the two germline ends. Germline lookup yields CDR1 LGHDT and CDR2 YNNKEL (reference sequence). This CDR3 contains 15 residues. The CDR3 sequence is CASSRDTSGGYGYTF. The CDR3 bases are TGTGCCAGCAGCCGCGACACGTCGGGGGGCTATGGCTACACCTTC.

This chain uses TRBV9 with TRBJ2-5, with D perhaps matching TRBD2 (6 bases). This CDR3 comprises 15 residues. Trimming took off 4 bases at V and 0 bases at J, with 13 bases between the two ends. In germline, CDR1 is SGDLS, CDR2 YYNGEE. This CDR3 is CASSPRDLYQETQYF. For the CDR3, the DNA is TGTGCCAGCAGCCCCCGGGACTTGTACCAAGAGACCCAGTACTTC.

The chain is built from TRBV28 and TRBJ1-1; no firm D call. This CDR3 has 13 amino acids. The germline V and J ends were trimmed by 7 bases and 0 bases, with 9 bases remaining between them. Germline CDR1 MDHEN, CDR2 SYDVKM. The CDR3 region is CASKNIVNTEAFF. The CDR3 DNA reads TGTGCCAGCAAGAACATCGTGAACACTGAAGCTTTCTTT.

The chain combines TRBV9 with TRBJ2-7; unclear D gene. CDR3 size: 15 residues. Germline V gene data show CDR1 as SGDLS and CDR2 as YYNGEE. The germline V and J ends were trimmed by 0 bases and 0 bases, with 10 bases remaining between them. This CDR3 reads CASSVAPGYSYEQYF. For the CDR3, the DNA is TGTGCCAGCAGCGTAGCGCCAGGCTACTCCTACGAGCAGTACTTC.

Concerning this clone: Germline is not matched at one junction end, which may reflect a read error. The chain has TRBV28 and TRBJ1-2, with D unresolved. The V gene's germline CDR1 is MDHEN and CDR2 SYDVKM. The CDR3 extends over 11 amino acids. CDR3 DNA: TGTGCCAGCAGTTTGTTTCGGGATCTTTCCTTC. Encoded protein: CASSLFRDLSF.

By share of the sample, this clone is medium-sized (0.01 to 0.1%). The chain joins TRBV2 to TRBJ1-6; D gene uncertain. The CDR3 has 13 residues. From germline, CDR1 is SNHLY and CDR2 FYNNEI. Trimming left V 6 bases short and J 0 bases short, with 3 bases between. CDR3 in amino acids: CASRSSYNSPLHF. DNA for the CDR3: TGTGCCAGCAGGAGCTCCTATAATTCACCCCTCCACTTT. Using reference TRBV2 and TRBJ1-6 for the parts outside the CDR3, the full variable domain is EPEVTQTPSHQVTQMGQEVILRCVPISNHLYFYWYRQILGQKVEFLVSFYNNEISEKSEIFDDQFSVERPDGSNFTLKIRSTKLEDSAMYFCASRSSYNSPLHFGNGTRLTVT.

The V gene is TRBV7-2, the J gene TRBJ2-3; 10 bases line up with TRBD1. Losses at the gene ends were 2 bases for V and 3 bases for J; bases not matched to a gene: 11. The CDR3 covers 18 residues. The germline V gene encodes CDR1 SGHTA and CDR2 FQGNSA. CDR3 residues: CASSLSGGTGVRTDTQYF. CDR3 DNA sequence: TGTGCCAGCAGCTTAAGTGGGGGGACAGGGGTTAGGACAGATACGCAGTATTTT.

This rearrangement joins TRBV28 to TRBJ2-5; D gene unclear. Deletions cut 1 base from V and 5 bases from J, with 14 bases between. CDR3 length equals 15 residues. Germline V lookup: CDR1 MDHEN, CDR2 SYDVKM. The CDR3 region has the DNA TGTGCCAGCAGTTTATCCCCTTCCCGTGCGGAGACCCAGTACTTC. As protein: CASSLSPSRAETQYF.

The chain carries TRBV7-9 and TRBJ1-2, with no clear D. CDR1 SEHNR and CDR2 FQNEAQ come from the germline V gene (reference sequence). V was cut by 3 bases and J by 0 bases, with 8 bases left in between. This CDR3 contains 14 residues. This chain's CDR3 is CASSLGGANYGYTF. For the CDR3, the DNA is TGTGCCAGCAGCTTGGGAGGAGCTAACTATGGCTACACCTTC.

V and J are TRBV14 and TRBJ1-1, with 7 bases that match TRBD1. The CDR3 spans 16 residues. The J segment lost 1 base and the V segment lost 4 bases, leaving 9 bases of the junction unmatched. Germline V CDR1 and CDR2: SGHDN, FVKESK. CDR3 DNA: TGTGCCAGCAGCCTCCGACAGGGCCGGGGGAACACTGAAGCTTTCTTT. Amino acids: CASSLRQGRGNTEAFF.

The genes are TRBV11-2 and TRBJ2-5, with 9 nucleotides matching TRBD1. CDR1 and CDR2 (germline): SGHAT, FQNNGV. CDR3 length: 15 amino acids. V lost 4 bases to trimming and J lost 4 bases; unmatched junction nucleotides: 7. The CDR3 sequence is CASSSTLDRGETQYF. The CDR3 DNA reads TGTGCCAGCAGCTCGACTCTGGACAGGGGAGAGACCCAGTACTTC.

V and J are TRBV11-2 and TRBJ1-2; D perhaps matches TRBD1 (6 bases). This CDR3 has 11 residues. V lost 5 bases to trimming and J lost 14 bases, with 15 bases between them. Germline CDR1 is SGHAT and CDR2 is FQNNGV. CDR3 loop: CASSRRQVGTF. CDR3 sequence (DNA): TGTGCCAGCAGCCGACGACAGGTCGGGACCTTC. The full variable domain, rest sourced from reference TRBV11-2 and TRBJ1-2, is EAGVAQSPRYKIIEKRQSVAFWCNPISGHATLYWYQQILGQGPKLLIQFQNNGVVDDSQLPKDRFSAERLKGVDSTLKIQPAKLEDSAVYLCASSRRQVGTFGSGTRLTVV.

The chain combines TRBV6-1 with TRBJ2-1, with D possibly being TRBD1 (5 bases). Germline CDR1 reads MNHNS; CDR2 reads SASEGT. V was shortened by 2 bases and J by 4 bases, with 12 bases between the two germline ends. The CDR3 totals 15 residues. For the CDR3, the DNA is TGTGCCAGCAGTGAACAGGGTGGGCTTTACAATGAGCAGTTCTTC. This codes for CASSEQGGLYNEQFF.

The chain combines TRBV29-1 with TRBJ2-7; 7 bases are a match to TRBD1. CDR1 is SQVTM, CDR2 ANQGSEA, per germline. The ends lost 6 bases at V and 3 bases at J; junction bases unmatched: 8. The CDR3 sequence is 13 residues long. As DNA, the CDR3 is TGCAGCGTCGCCACAGGGGTCGTCTACGAGCAGTACTTC. Its translation is CSVATGVVYEQYF.

This chain joins TRBV7-3 and TRBJ2-1; TRBD2 matches 10 bases. The CDR3 extends over 15 amino acids. V was clipped by 5 bases and J by 4 bases; unmatched bases: 5. The germline gives CDR1 SGHTA, CDR2 FQGTGA. As DNA, the CDR3 is TGTGCCAGCAGCCCAGGACTAGCGGAGTACAATGAGCAGTTCTTC. Its translation: CASSPGLAEYNEQFF.

This clone has just one count. The J gene is TRBJ2-3, the V gene TRBV9; 9 bases agree with TRBD1. Trimming took 3 bases from V and 6 from J; bases not matched to a gene: 5. The CDR3 is 14 residues long. Looked up from germline, CDR1 is SGDLS and CDR2 is YYNGEE. The CDR3 nucleotides read TGTGCCAGCAGCGCGGACAGGGGTGGGGATACGCAGTATTTT. Encoded protein: CASSADRGGDTQYF.

This clone has a single count. The chain is built from TRBV19 and TRBJ2-5; the match to TRBD2 covers 10 bases. The germline CDR1 and CDR2 sequences are LNHDA and SQIVND (reference sequence). The V segment lost 0 bases and the J segment 4 bases; nucleotides outside the gene matches: 8. This CDR3 has 17 amino acids. This CDR3 reads CASSIDLSGRALETQYF. In nucleotides, the CDR3 is TGTGCCAGTAGTATAGATCTAAGCGGGAGGGCCCTAGAGACCCAGTACTTC.

V gene TRBV6-4 combines with J gene TRBJ1-6; 7 nucleotides line up with TRBD1. This CDR3 has 13 residues. Per germline, CDR1 MRHNA and CDR2 SNTAGT. The V gene end was trimmed by 2 bases and the J gene end by 11 bases; junction bases not matched to a gene: 3. CDR3 loop: CASSDRTGAPLHF. The CDR3 DNA reads as TGTGCCAGCAGTGACCGGACAGGCGCACCCCTCCACTTT.

This chain's CDR3 is CASSLGTGGTDTQYF. The CDR3 nucleotides are TGCGCCAGCAGCCTTGGGACAGGGGGCACAGATACGCAGTATTTT. The V call is TRBV5-1, the J call TRBJ2-3; 10 bases align to TRBD1. The CDR3 has 15 residues. V shed 4 bases, J shed 1 base, and the junction held 3 bases outside the gene matches. Germline V CDR1 and CDR2: SGHRS, YFSETQ. Looking up the rest from reference TRBV5-1 and TRBJ2-3 gives the full variable domain: KAGVTQTPRYLIKTRGQQVTLSCSPISGHRSVSWYQQTPGQGLQFLFEYFSETQRNKGNFPGRFSGRQFSNSRSEMNVSTLELGDSALYLCASSLGTGGTDTQYFGPGTRLTVL.

J is TRBJ2-3 and V is TRBV6-5, with TRBD2 matching 8 bases. Germline CDR1 and CDR2: MNHEY and SVGAGI. The CDR3 has 14 residues. The J segment lost 4 bases and the V segment lost 6 bases, leaving 6 bases of the junction unmatched. CDR3 region: CASSQAGVADTQYF. The DNA of the CDR3 is TGTGCCAGCAGCCAAGCGGGAGTAGCAGATACGCAGTATTTT.